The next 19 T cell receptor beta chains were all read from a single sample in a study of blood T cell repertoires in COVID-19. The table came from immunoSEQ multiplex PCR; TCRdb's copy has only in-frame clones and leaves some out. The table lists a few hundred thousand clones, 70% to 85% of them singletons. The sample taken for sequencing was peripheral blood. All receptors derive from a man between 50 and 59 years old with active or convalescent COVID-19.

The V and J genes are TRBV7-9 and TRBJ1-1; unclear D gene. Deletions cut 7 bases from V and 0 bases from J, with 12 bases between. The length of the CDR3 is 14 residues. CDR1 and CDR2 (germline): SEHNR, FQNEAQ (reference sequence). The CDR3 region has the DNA TGTGCCAGCACCCCGGGGTCGATGAACACTGAAGCTTTCTTT. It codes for CASTPGSMNTEAFF.

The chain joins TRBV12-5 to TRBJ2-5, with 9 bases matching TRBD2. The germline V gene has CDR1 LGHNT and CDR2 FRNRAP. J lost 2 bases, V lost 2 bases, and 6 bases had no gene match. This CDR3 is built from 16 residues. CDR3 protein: CASGLYLAGSQETQYF. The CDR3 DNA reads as TGTGCTAGTGGTTTGTATCTAGCGGGATCGCAAGAGACCCAGTACTTC.

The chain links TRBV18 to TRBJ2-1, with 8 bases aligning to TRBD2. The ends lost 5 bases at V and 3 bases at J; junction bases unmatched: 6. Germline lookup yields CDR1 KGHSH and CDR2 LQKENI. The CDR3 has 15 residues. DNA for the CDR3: TGTGCCAGCTCATCGAGCGGGGGACACTACAATGAGCAGTTCTTC. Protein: CASSSSGGHYNEQFF.

The DNA of the CDR3 is TGTGCCAGCCGGCCAGGGCCCTCAAATTCACCCCTCCACTTT. It yields the protein CASRPGPSNSPLHF. The V gene is TRBV2, the J gene TRBJ1-6, with a tentative D call TRBD1 (5 bases). Germline V gene data show CDR1 as SNHLY and CDR2 as FYNNEI. CDR3 length: 14 amino acids. Deletions cut 8 bases from V and 7 bases from J, with 15 bases between.

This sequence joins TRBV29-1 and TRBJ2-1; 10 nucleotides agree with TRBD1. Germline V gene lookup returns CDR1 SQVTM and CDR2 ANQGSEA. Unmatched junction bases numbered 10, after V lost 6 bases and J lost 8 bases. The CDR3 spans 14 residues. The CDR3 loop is CSVGAPGQGYEQFF. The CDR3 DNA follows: TGCAGCGTCGGAGCTCCGGGACAGGGGTATGAGCAGTTCTTC.

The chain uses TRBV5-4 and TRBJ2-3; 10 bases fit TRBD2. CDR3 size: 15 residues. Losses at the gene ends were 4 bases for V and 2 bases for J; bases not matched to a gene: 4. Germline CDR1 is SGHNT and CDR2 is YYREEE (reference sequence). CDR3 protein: CASSPGTSATDTQYF. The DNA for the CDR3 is TGTGCCAGCAGCCCCGGGACTAGCGCCACAGATACGCAGTATTTT.

In DNA form, the CDR3 reads TGTGCCAGCAGCTTAGCGAGAGGGGGACACACTGAAGCTTTCTTT. Protein product: CASSLARGGHTEAFF. V is TRBV11-1 and J is TRBJ1-1, with D possibly matching TRBD1 (6 bases). V was clipped by 0 bases and J by 3 bases, with 11 bases between them. Germline CDR1 and CDR2: SGHAT and FQDESV (reference sequence). This CDR3 comprises 15 residues. The full variable domain, in which reference TRBV11-1 and TRBJ1-1 provide the parts outside the CDR3, is EAEVAQSPRYKITEKSQAVAFWCDPISGHATLYWYRQILGQGPELLVQFQDESVVDDSQLPKDRFSAERLKGVDSTLKIQPAELGDSAMYLCASSLARGGHTEAFFGQGTRLTVV.

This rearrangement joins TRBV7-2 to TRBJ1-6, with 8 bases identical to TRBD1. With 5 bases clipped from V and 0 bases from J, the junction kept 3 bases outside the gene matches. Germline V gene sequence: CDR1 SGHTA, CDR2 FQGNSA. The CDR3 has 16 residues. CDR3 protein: CASSMTGVSYNSPLHF. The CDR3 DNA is TGTGCCAGCAGCATGACAGGGGTCTCCTATAATTCACCCCTCCACTTT. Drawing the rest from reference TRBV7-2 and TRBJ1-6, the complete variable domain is GAGVSQSPSNKVTEKGKDVELRCDPISGHTALYWYRQSLGQGLEFLIYFQGNSAPDKSGLPSDRFSAERTGGSVSTLTIQRTQQEDSAVYLCASSMTGVSYNSPLHFGNGTRLTVT.

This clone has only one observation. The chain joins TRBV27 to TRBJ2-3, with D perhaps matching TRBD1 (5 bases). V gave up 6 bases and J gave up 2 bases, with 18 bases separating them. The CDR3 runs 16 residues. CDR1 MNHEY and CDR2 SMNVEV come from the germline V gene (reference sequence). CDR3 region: CASSPLLRTNTDTQYF. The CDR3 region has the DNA TGTGCCAGCAGCCCGCTTTTGAGGACAAACACAGATACGCAGTATTTT.

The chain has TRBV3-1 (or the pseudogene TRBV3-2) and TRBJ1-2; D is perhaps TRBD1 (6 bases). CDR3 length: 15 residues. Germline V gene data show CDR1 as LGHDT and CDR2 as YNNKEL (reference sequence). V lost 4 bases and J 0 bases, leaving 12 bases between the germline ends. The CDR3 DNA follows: TGTGCCAGCAGCCGGACAGATCGAGCTAACTATGGCTACACCTTC. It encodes CASSRTDRANYGYTF.

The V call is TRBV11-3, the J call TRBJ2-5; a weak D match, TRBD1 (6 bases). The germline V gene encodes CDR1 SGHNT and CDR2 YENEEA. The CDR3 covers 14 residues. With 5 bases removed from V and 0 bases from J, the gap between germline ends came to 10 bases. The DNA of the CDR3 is TGTGCCAGCAGCCGCGGACAGAACCAAGAGACCCAGTACTTC. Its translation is CASSRGQNQETQYF. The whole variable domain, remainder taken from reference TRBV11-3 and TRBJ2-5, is EAGVVQSPRYKIIEKKQPVAFWCNPISGHNTLYWYLQNLGQGPELLIRYENEEAVDDSQLPKDRFSAERLKGVDSTLKIQPAELGDSAVYLCASSRGQNQETQYFGPGTRLLVL.

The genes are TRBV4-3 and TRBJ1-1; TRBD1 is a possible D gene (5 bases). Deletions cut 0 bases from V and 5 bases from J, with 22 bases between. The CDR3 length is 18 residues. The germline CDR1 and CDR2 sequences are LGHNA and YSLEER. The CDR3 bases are TGCGCCAGCAGCCAAGATCTGAGGCTCTTGGGGGAGGGGACTGAAGCTTTCTTT. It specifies CASSQDLRLLGEGTEAFF.

CDR3 amino acids: CASSVRGDRLATNEKLFF. The CDR3 DNA sequence: TGTGCCAGCAGCGTCAGGGGGGACAGGCTCGCAACTAATGAAAAACTGTTTTTT. The genes are TRBV9 and TRBJ1-4; 8 positions match TRBD1. The CDR3 runs to 18 residues. V lost 2 bases and J lost 0; bases outside the gene matches: 9. Germline V CDR1 and CDR2: SGDLS, YYNGEE.

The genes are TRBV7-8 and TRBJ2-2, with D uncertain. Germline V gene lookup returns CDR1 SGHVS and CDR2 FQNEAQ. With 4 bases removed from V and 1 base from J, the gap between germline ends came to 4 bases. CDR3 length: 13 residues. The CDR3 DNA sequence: TGTGCCAGCAGCTCCGGGAACACCGGGGAGCTGTTTTTT. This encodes CASSSGNTGELFF.

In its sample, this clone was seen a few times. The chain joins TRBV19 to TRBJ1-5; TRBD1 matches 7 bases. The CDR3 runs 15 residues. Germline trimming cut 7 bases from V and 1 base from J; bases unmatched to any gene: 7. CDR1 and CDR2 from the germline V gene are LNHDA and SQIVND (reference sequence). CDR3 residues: CASIRDRASNQPQHF. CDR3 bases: TGTGCCAGTATCCGCGACAGGGCGAGCAATCAGCCCCAGCATTTT.

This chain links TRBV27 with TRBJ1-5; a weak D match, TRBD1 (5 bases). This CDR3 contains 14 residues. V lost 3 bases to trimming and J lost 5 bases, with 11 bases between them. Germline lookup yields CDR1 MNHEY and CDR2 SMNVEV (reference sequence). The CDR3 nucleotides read TGTGCCAGCAGTTTTCAGGGTGGGGATCAGCCCCAGCATTTT. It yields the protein CASSFQGGDQPQHF.

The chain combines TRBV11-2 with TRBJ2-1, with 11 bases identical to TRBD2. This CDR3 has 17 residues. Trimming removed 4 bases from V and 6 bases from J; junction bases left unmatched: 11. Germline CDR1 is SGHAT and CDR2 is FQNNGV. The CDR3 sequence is CASSSYTLAGDPNEQFF. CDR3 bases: TGTGCCAGCAGCTCCTATACACTAGCGGGGGACCCCAATGAGCAGTTCTTC.

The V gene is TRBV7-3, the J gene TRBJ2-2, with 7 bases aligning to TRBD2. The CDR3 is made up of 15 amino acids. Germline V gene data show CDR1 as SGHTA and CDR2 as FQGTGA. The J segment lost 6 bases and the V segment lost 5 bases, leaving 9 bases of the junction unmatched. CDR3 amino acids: CASSLGPGRAGELFF. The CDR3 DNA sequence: TGTGCCAGCAGCCTCGGGCCAGGGAGGGCCGGGGAGCTGTTTTTT.

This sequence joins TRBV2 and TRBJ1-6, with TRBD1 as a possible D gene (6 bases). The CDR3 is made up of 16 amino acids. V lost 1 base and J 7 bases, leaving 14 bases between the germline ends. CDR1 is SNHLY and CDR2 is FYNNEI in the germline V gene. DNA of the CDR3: TGTGCCAGCAGTGAAGGGTGGGGGCTGGAGAATTCACCCCTCCACTTT. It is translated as CASSEGWGLENSPLHF.